This T cell receptor (beta chain) was documented in a study of vaccination effects on CD4 cells after COVID-19. Upon completion of approximately ten days in culture, CD4+ T cells were isolated. Each participant was administered two doses of either the BNT162b2 or the mRNA-1273 vaccine. Nucleocapsid antibodies were negative in the vaccine recipients, who had never had SARS-CoV-2 infection. V lost 2 bases, J lost 0 bases, and 3 bases lay in between. The CDR3 is 13 residues long. CDR1 and CDR2 from the germline V gene are SNHLY and FYNNEI. Profiled with immunoSEQ multiplex PCR; TCRdb holds only in-frame clones, not every one. This sample carries tens of thousands of clones, roughly 73% of them seen once, and the ten largest clones take roughly 2%. This clone was seen more than once but under ten times. The target antigen is unknown.

The clonotype was recovered from a human donor who received a COVID-19 vaccine. The starting material was CD4+ T cells from PBMCs cultured without peptide, obtained after COVID-19 vaccination. The chain carries TRBV2 and TRBJ2-3; D gene ambiguous. The CDR3 region is CASSERSTDTQYF. The CDR3 DNA sequence: TGTGCCAGCAGTGAAAGGAGCACAGATACGCAGTATTTT.